This T cell receptor beta chain was sequenced for a study of Ad26.COV2.S vaccination and SARS-CoV-2 variants. Comments on this clone: Its target is unknown.

Broader study findings: Vaccinated and placebo-treated recipients had similar non-spike TCR breadth.

Specified treatment: about 20 received Ad26.COV2.S at low or high dose, single or two shots; about 5 received placebo; per-sample allocation not given. Collection of samples fell on day 63 after the first vaccine or placebo injection. Boston supplied an adult donor aged 18-55 years. The repertoire was sequenced with immunoSEQ multiplex PCR; TCRdb's copy has only in-frame clones and lacks some. The table includes a few hundred thousand clones, roughly 90% detected once. The J segment lost 10 bases and the V segment lost 0 bases, leaving 21 bases of the junction unmatched. Per germline, CDR1 SGDLS and CDR2 YYNGEE. CDR3 length: 19 residues.

The chain joins TRBV9 to TRBJ2-5; 10 bases match TRBD2. The receptor's source is a person between 18 and 60 years old who received the Ad26.COV2.S COVID-19 vaccine or a placebo. The material sequenced was peripheral blood, taken in a trial of Ad26.COV2.S vaccine versus placebo. Here the CDR3 reads CASSVAPTGLAGAFSLQYF. The CDR3 DNA reads TGTGCCAGCAGCGTAGCCCCAACGGGGCTAGCGGGAGCATTCTCGCTCCAGTACTTC.